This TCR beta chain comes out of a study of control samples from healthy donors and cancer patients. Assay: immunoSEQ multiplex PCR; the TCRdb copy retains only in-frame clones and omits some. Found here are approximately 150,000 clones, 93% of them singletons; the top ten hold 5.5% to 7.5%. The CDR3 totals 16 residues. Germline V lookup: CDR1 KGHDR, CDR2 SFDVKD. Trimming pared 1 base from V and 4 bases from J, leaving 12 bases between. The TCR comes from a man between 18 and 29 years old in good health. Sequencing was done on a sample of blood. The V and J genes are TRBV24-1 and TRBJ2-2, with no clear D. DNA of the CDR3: TGTGCCACCAGTGATTTACAGTGGGCTGGCACCGGGGAGCTGTTTTTT. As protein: CATSDLQWAGTGELFF.